The 2 T cell receptor beta chains below all came from one sample that was sequenced in a study of tumor-infiltrating lymphocytes in primary liver carcinoma. Making TCR beta cDNA involved 400 to 600 ng total RNA and a constant-region primer. ARM-PCR was slightly modified, and three nested multiplex PCR rounds with it gave rise to the TCR beta libraries. The study ran its first two PCR rounds for nine to eleven cycles each, using TRBV1-TRBV30 forward primers and a C-beta reverse primer. TCRdb used MiXCR to reprocess the multiplex PCR reads, holding one entry per CDR3 protein. This sample has around 99,000 distinct CDR3 sequences, with about 70% found just once. The source material, roughly 18-30 mg of unsorted bulk tissue, was used to co-extract RNA and DNA. Source material: tumor-adjacent normal liver tissue. The origin of the receptors is a man aged 35 to 55 with primary liver carcinoma and hepatitis B virus infection.

The V gene is TRBV28, the J gene TRBJ1-2; D is possibly TRBD1 (6 bases). The CDR3 covers 17 residues. Germline CDR1 MDHEN, CDR2 SYDVKM. Trimming removed 5 bases from V and 6 bases from J, with 25 bases in between. The CDR3 region has the DNA TGTGCCAGCAGTGCGGGGGACACCGGAGCGTTTGGTGATGGCTACACCTTC. It specifies CASSAGDTGAFGDGYTF.

A word on this clonotype: A read error may explain this, as a much larger clone is one base away. This chain links TRBV7-9 with TRBJ2-3; 8 nucleotides line up with TRBD1. V was pared by 5 bases and J by 4 bases, with 5 bases of the junction left unmatched. CDR1 is SEHNR and CDR2 is FQNEAQ in the germline V gene (reference sequence). This CDR3 contains 14 residues. In DNA, the CDR3 is TGTGCCAGCAGCCTATCACAGGGGGCAGATACGCAGTATTTT. It translates to CASSLSQGADTQYF.